Sequencing of this T cell receptor (beta chain) was carried out in a study of regulatory T cells in long-lasting Graves disease. The authors built TCR beta libraries using iRepertoire HTBI primers and Arm-PCR of CDR3 regions. Per the original data handling: In the combined samples, around 60 TRBV and fewer than 15 TRBJ segments were identified. MiXCR, run by TCRdb on the multiplex PCR reads, gives a single entry per CDR3 protein. The V and J calls here are based on TCRdb, not the publication. The data show a few hundred thousand distinct CDR3 sequences, about 25% seen once. Noted time point: persistent/refractory GD, antithyroid drugs over 5 years with positive TRAb. Making the TCR library involved RNA that had been extracted from PBMCs. About 8.8 milliliters of peripheral blood were drawn into EDTA tubes. A remark on this clonotype: The antigen remains undetermined.

Overall study results and limits: In persistent patients, shared public clonotypes (around 2,600) outnumbered those in new patients (approximately 940). Favored usage of TRBV28, TRBJ1-2 and TRBJ2-5 was recorded in persistent disease.

This CDR3 contains 16 residues. The V gene lost 3 bases and the J gene lost 0 bases, with 15 bases spanning the gap. Germline V gives CDR1 SQVTM, CDR2 ANQGSEA. The rearrangement links TRBV29-1 to TRBJ2-1, with D perhaps TRBD2 (6 bases). The sequence was collected from a female donor with Graves disease. The sample consisted of peripheral blood mononuclear cells (PBMCs), taken when the disease was refractory, from a patient treated with antithyroid drugs. This chain's CDR3 is CSVDRSLAPSYNEQFF. In DNA form, the CDR3 reads TGCAGCGTTGATCGAAGCCTAGCGCCCTCCTACAATGAGCAGTTCTTC.